The 20 T cell receptor beta chains below come from one sample, sequenced in a study of cytomegalovirus exposure and HLA in healthy donors. The PCR was carried out with 60 Vbeta primers and 13 Jbeta primers. The protocol was immunoSEQ multiplex PCR, while the TCRdb copy is restricted to in-frame clones and leaves out a portion. In the table there are 150,000 to 200,000 clones, about four fifths of which are singletons. Sequenced: PBMCs. These receptors were obtained from a male donor in good health and CMV-seropositive.

V gene TRBV4-1 combines with J gene TRBJ2-5; tentatively, D is TRBD1 (6 bases). The J call may be mistaken, given a closer DNA end match to TRBJ2-7. In germline, CDR1 is MGHRA, CDR2 YSYEKL. The CDR3 is made up of 15 amino acids. This CDR3 is CASSQEGRGLYEQYF. The CDR3 bases are TGCGCCAGCAGCCAAGAAGGCAGGGGTCTCTACGAGCAGTACTTC.

The CDR3 bases are TGCGCCAGCAGCCAAAAACAGGGGGCGAGGAATTCACCCCTCCACTTT. Amino acid sequence: CASSQKQGARNSPLHF. The chain is built from TRBV4-3 and TRBJ1-6, with 9 bases matching TRBD1. Germline CDR1 is LGHNA and CDR2 is YSLEER. With V trimmed by 2 bases and J by 7 bases, 6 bases remained unmatched. The CDR3 is 16 residues long.

Remarks on this clone: The same CDR3 can be traced to other DNA sequences in this sample. The chain links TRBV7-3 to TRBJ2-3, with 10 bases matching TRBD2. Germline V lookup: CDR1 SGHTA, CDR2 FQGTGA. The CDR3 is made up of 16 amino acids. J was trimmed by 1 base and V by 1 base; bases with no gene match: 2. The CDR3 loop is CASSLRLAGGTDTQYF. The CDR3 nucleotides are TGTGCCAGCAGCTTAAGGCTAGCGGGGGGCACAGATACGCAGTATTTT.

The table lists this clone with a count of one. V and J are TRBV28 and TRBJ2-2, with TRBD2 matching over 14 bases. Germline assignment: CDR1 MDHEN and CDR2 SYDVKM. The CDR3 spans 17 residues. Trimming took 10 bases from V and 4 from J; bases not matched to a gene: 11. CDR3 protein: CAIYGTSGSGSTGELFF. For the CDR3, the DNA is TGTGCCATCTACGGGACTAGCGGGAGTGGGAGCACCGGGGAGCTGTTTTTT.

The chain combines TRBV5-4 with TRBJ2-6; 13 bases line up with TRBD2. CDR1 is SGHNT and CDR2 is YYREEE in the germline V gene (reference sequence). The CDR3 is 20 residues long. With V trimmed by 6 bases and J by 0 bases, 12 bases remained unmatched. The CDR3 is CASNPGGTSGAISGANVLTF. CDR3 bases: TGTGCCAGCAACCCGGGAGGGACTAGCGGGGCGATCTCTGGGGCCAACGTCCTGACTTTC.

V gene TRBV4-2 combines with J gene TRBJ2-5, with 7 bases matching TRBD1. The J segment lost 0 bases and the V segment lost 4 bases, leaving 8 bases of the junction unmatched. CDR1 LGHNA and CDR2 YNFKEQ come from the germline V gene. The CDR3 is made up of 16 amino acids. In DNA form, the CDR3 reads TGTGCCAGCAGCCCCGGACAGGCAATGAACCAAGAGACCCAGTACTTC. Translating it yields CASSPGQAMNQETQYF.

This chain uses TRBV2 with TRBJ2-2; D perhaps matches TRBD2 (5 bases). The length of the CDR3 is 13 residues. The germline V gene has CDR1 SNHLY and CDR2 FYNNEI. With 8 bases removed from V and 5 bases from J, the gap between germline ends came to 12 bases. The DNA of the CDR3 is TGTGCCAGCGGTCGGACTCAAACCGGGGAGCTGTTTTTT. Residues: CASGRTQTGELFF.

This chain links TRBV7-3 with TRBJ1-1; 11 positions agree with TRBD1. With 4 bases clipped from V and 9 bases from J, the junction kept 13 bases outside the gene matches. Per the germline V gene, CDR1 is SGHTA and CDR2 is FQGTGA. The CDR3 loop spans 16 amino acids. The CDR3 here is CASSSNPSGTGGQAFF. CDR3 DNA sequence: TGTGCCAGCAGCTCGAACCCCTCAGGGACAGGGGGACAAGCTTTCTTT.

The CDR3 is CASSVAGAGNTIYF. The CDR3 region has the DNA TGTGCCAGCAGCGTAGCCGGAGCTGGAAACACCATATATTTT. The rearrangement joins TRBV9 to TRBJ1-3; D gene ambiguous. Between the trimmed V and J ends, which lost 0 bases and 2 bases, there was a span of 6 bases. CDR1 is SGDLS and CDR2 is YYNGEE in the germline V gene. The CDR3 has 14 amino acids.

The J gene is TRBJ2-1, the V gene TRBV7-8; TRBD1 matches at 9 bases. The V segment lost 6 bases and the J segment 7 bases; nucleotides outside the gene matches: 13. Germline values: CDR1 SGHVS, CDR2 FQNEAQ. The CDR3 runs to 16 residues. CDR3 residues: CASSFIDRGDPNEQFF. CDR3 sequence (DNA): TGTGCCAGCAGTTTCATCGACAGGGGGGATCCTAATGAGCAGTTCTTC.

This chain joins TRBV27 and TRBJ1-5; D is undetermined. Per the germline V gene, CDR1 is MNHEY and CDR2 is SMNVEV (reference sequence). V was pared by 5 bases and J by 0 bases, with 14 bases between. The CDR3 runs 16 residues. The DNA of the CDR3 is TGTGCCAGCAGTAAAACCTTCAGGAATAGCAATCAGCCCCAGCATTTT. Residues: CASSKTFRNSNQPQHF.

The chain is built from TRBV27 and TRBJ2-1; the match to TRBD2 covers 7 bases. The CDR3 contains 16 residues. The V gene's germline CDR1 is MNHEY and CDR2 SMNVEV (reference sequence). The V segment lost 5 bases and the J segment 5 bases; nucleotides outside the gene matches: 12. CDR3 loop: CASSPPRGTTNNEQFF. The CDR3 DNA is TGTGCCAGCAGTCCTCCTCGGGGGACTACAAACAATGAGCAGTTCTTC.

V and J are TRBV9 and TRBJ2-3; 14 positions match TRBD2. Germline CDR1 is SGDLS and CDR2 is YYNGEE. The CDR3 is 17 amino acids. The J segment lost 0 bases and the V segment lost 4 bases, leaving 4 bases of the junction unmatched. This chain's CDR3 is CASSLTSGGASTDTQYF. The DNA for the CDR3 is TGTGCCAGCAGCTTGACTAGCGGGGGGGCAAGCACAGATACGCAGTATTTT.

The chain links TRBV4-3 to TRBJ2-1; 8 bases are shared with TRBD2. CDR3 length equals 13 residues. V was pared by 11 bases and J by 0 bases, with 3 bases of the junction left unmatched. Germline lookup yields CDR1 LGHNA and CDR2 YSLEER. CDR3 sequence (DNA): TGCGCCTCCGGGGGGGCCTCCTACAATGAGCAGTTCTTC. Its protein product is CASGGASYNEQFF.

Here the CDR3 DNA reads TGTGCCAGCAGCTTGGAACGGGGGGGAGAAGGTGAGCAGTTCTTC. Translating gives CASSLERGGEGEQFF. The J gene is TRBJ2-1, the V gene TRBV5-4, with 8 bases identical to TRBD2. CDR1 and CDR2 from the germline V gene are SGHNT and YYREEE (reference sequence). CDR3 length: 15 amino acids. The ends lost 0 bases at V and 9 bases at J; junction bases unmatched: 8.

The rearrangement links TRBV21-1 to TRBJ1-2. TRBV21-1 is given as a pseudogene. This CDR3 comprises 14 residues. In DNA form, the CDR3 reads TGTGCCAGCAGCAAAGGAGCGAGCCCGCATGGCTACACCTTC. Residues: CASSKGASPHGYTF.

This clone was seen just once. V gene TRBV7-2 combines with J gene TRBJ1-2; no definite D call. The CDR3 runs to 14 residues. Germline V lookup: CDR1 SGHTA, CDR2 FQGNSA. V was clipped by 5 bases and J by 2 bases, with 12 bases between them. This CDR3 is CASSRSTVNYGYTF. The CDR3 DNA follows: TGTGCCAGCAGCCGGAGCACCGTCAACTATGGCTACACCTTC.

This chain joins TRBV19 and TRBJ2-3, with 7 bases lining up with TRBD2. V was clipped by 2 bases and J by 3 bases; unmatched bases: 8. Germline lookup yields CDR1 LNHDA and CDR2 SQIVND (reference sequence). This CDR3 has 16 residues. Here the CDR3 DNA reads TGTGCCAGTAGTATACTCGGCGGGAGAGGGACAGATACGCAGTATTTT. Its translation is CASSILGGRGTDTQYF. Drawing the rest from reference TRBV19 and TRBJ2-3, the complete variable domain is DGGITQSPKYLFRKEGQNVTLSCEQNLNHDAMYWYRQDPGQGLRLIYYSQIVNDFQKGDIAEGYSVSREKKESFPLTVTSAQKNPTAFYLCASSILGGRGTDTQYFGPGTRLTVL.

The rearrangement joins TRBV5-1 to TRBJ1-4; 8 nucleotides agree with TRBD1. In germline, CDR1 is SGHRS, CDR2 YFSETQ. This CDR3 is built from 14 residues. V was pared by 5 bases and J by 8 bases, with 8 bases of the junction left unmatched. Here the CDR3 reads CASRDGTGDEKLFF. The CDR3 coding sequence is TGCGCCAGCAGGGACGGGACAGGAGACGAAAAACTGTTTTTT.

The CDR3 loop reads CASRPGDRPDTQYF. The CDR3 DNA sequence: TGTGCCAGCAGACCGGGAGACCGGCCAGATACGCAGTATTTT. V and J are TRBV27 and TRBJ2-3; D is possibly TRBD2 (6 bases). The CDR3 is 14 residues long. CDR1 and CDR2 from the germline V gene are MNHEY and SMNVEV (reference sequence). The germline V and J ends were trimmed by 6 bases and 4 bases, with 14 bases remaining between them.